Listed below are T cell receptor beta chains from one sample, sequenced in a study of T cells in Graves' hyperthyroidism and ophthalmopathy. TCRdb reanalysed the multiplex PCR reads using MiXCR and keeps one entry per CDR3 protein. In the table there are about 740,000 distinct CDR3 sequences, approximately 14% of which are singletons. Sequencing was carried out using blood. The origin of the receptors is a woman aged 18-35 years with Graves' hyperthyroidism. CDR3s include the opening cysteine and the closing phenylalanine or tryptophan. A D gene is named only where the DNA matches it firmly. Clone sizes are given selectively: once, few, many, or a class where the clone is expanded.

size,J,length,D,V,DNA,CDR3
many,TRBJ1-5,15,TRBD1,TRBV9,TGTGCCAGCAGCGCATCCGGGACAGGGGGTCAGCCCCAGCATTTT,CASSASGTGGQPQHF
few,TRBJ2-5,16,TRBD2,TRBV28,TGTGCCAGCAGTTTTAAGGTAGCGGGAGTAGATGAGACCCAGTACTTC,CASSFKVAGVDETQYF
NA,TRBJ2-5,16,TRBD1,TRBV13,TGTGCCAGCAGCTCGACAACAGGGGAAGGCCGAGAGACCCAGTACTTC,CASSSTTGEGRETQYF
few,TRBJ2-2,15,NA,TRBV6-1,TGTGCCAGCAGACAGGAACGGCGTTCCACCGGGGAGCTGTTTTTT,CASRQERRSTGELFF
many,TRBJ2-7,19,TRBD2,TRBV4-1,TGCGCCAGCAGCCAAGGAGGGCTAGCGGGAGTATTTGGGCACTACGAGCAGTACTTC,CASSQGGLAGVFGHYEQYF
NA,TRBJ2-7,13,NA,TRBV12-3/TRBV12-4,TGTGCCAGCAGGGACACCGCCTACAATGAGCAGTACTTC,CASRDTAYNEQYF
few,TRBJ2-1,17,TRBD1,TRBV6-2/TRBV6-3,TGTGCCAGCAGTTACTCTCCGGGGACAGGGGTTTACAATGAGCAGTTCTTC,CASSYSPGTGVYNEQFF
many,TRBJ2-1,15,NA,TRBV27,TGTGCCAGCAGTTTATACTCGGCGTCCTACAATGAGCAGTTCTTC,CASSLYSASYNEQFF
many,TRBJ1-1,13,NA,TRBV30,TGTGCCTGGAGGTACAGGGCATACACTGAAGCTTTCTTT,CAWRYRAYTEAFF
NA,TRBJ2-6,24,TRBD2,TRBV7-2,TGTGCCAGCAGCCTGACAGGGATAGGGACTAGCGGGAATGGTCGTTGGTCTGGGGCCAACGTCCTGACTTTC,CASSLTGIGTSGNGRWSGANVLTF
NA,TRBJ2-7,11,NA,TRBV20-1,TGCAGTGCTCCGACCCCGGGCGAGCAGTACTTC,CSAPTPGEQYF
many,TRBJ2-5,13,NA,TRBV18,TGTGCCAGCTCACCAGGAAGCCAAGAGACCCAGTACTTC,CASSPGSQETQYF
few,TRBJ2-7,15,TRBD2,TRBV27,TGTGCCAGCAGCCGACTAGCGGGAGTGAGAAACGAGCAGTACTTC,CASSRLAGVRNEQYF
many,TRBJ2-1,14,NA,TRBV3-1,TGTGCCAGCAGCCACATGACCCGGAGCGATGAGCAGTTCTTC,CASSHMTRSDEQFF
many,TRBJ1-1,17,TRBD1,TRBV28,TGTGCCAGCAGTTTCCCTGGACAGGGAAAAATGAACACTGAAGCTTTCTTT,CASSFPGQGKMNTEAFF
many,TRBJ2-1,16,TRBD2,TRBV7-2,TGTGCCAGCAGGCGAAATAGCGGGAGGGCCAAGAATGAGCAGTTCTTC,CASRRNSGRAKNEQFF
many,TRBJ1-1,14,NA,TRBV11-1,TGTGCCAGCAGCCCAGGGCAGGCGAACACTGAAGCTTTCTTT,CASSPGQANTEAFF
few,TRBJ2-3,14,NA,TRBV29-1,TGCAGCGCTGTGCGCGGGGCCATGTCAGATACGCAGTATTTT,CSAVRGAMSDTQYF
NA,TRBJ1-4,15,TRBD1,TRBV29-1,TGCAGCGCCGGGCCGGGACAGGGTTCTAATGAAAAACTGTTTTTT,CSAGPGQGSNEKLFF
NA,TRBJ2-4,17,NA,TRBV29-1,TGCAGCGTTGCCTGGGCGGGTGACAGAGTTGCCAAAAACATTCAGTACTTC,CSVAWAGDRVAKNIQYF
many,TRBJ2-1,10,NA,TRBV2,TGTGCGTACAGTGTCAATGAGCAGTTCTTC,CAYSVNEQFF
many,TRBJ2-4,17,TRBD2,TRBV7-2,TGTGCCAGCAGCTACTCGCCGGCGGGAGGAGCCAAAAACATTCAGTACTTC,CASSYSPAGGAKNIQYF
NA,TRBJ1-3,15,NA,TRBV18,TGTGCCAGCTCTACACAGGGAGGCTCTGGAAACACCATATATTTT,CASSTQGGSGNTIYF
many,TRBJ1-1,15,TRBD1,TRBV7-2,TGTGCCAGCAGCCAAAACAGGGGCAGGAACACTGAAGCTTTCTTT,CASSQNRGRNTEAFF
many,TRBJ1-2,11,NA,TRBV3-1,TGTGCCAGCAGCAGGGGCAATGGCTACACCTTC,CASSRGNGYTF
many,TRBJ1-1,11,NA,TRBV20-1,TGCAGTGCTAGAGTGACCGGGGAAGCTTTCTTT,CSARVTGEAFF
once,TRBJ2-1,15,NA,TRBV5-5,TGTGCCAGCACCCCGAGTCCCAGCTCCTACAATGAGCAGTTCTTC,CASTPSPSSYNEQFF
few,TRBJ2-5,14,TRBD2,TRBV9,TGTGCCAGCAGCGCCCGGACTAGCGGGGGGGTCCAGTACTTC,CASSARTSGGVQYF
many,TRBJ1-2,15,TRBD1,TRBV30,TGTGCCTGCCACTTCCTCGGACAGGGCAACTATGGCTACACCTTC,CACHFLGQGNYGYTF
few,TRBJ2-1,17,NA,TRBV5-5,TGTGCCAGCAGCTTGGCCTCCTCGTTTACGGGTTACAATGAGCAGTTCTTC,CASSLASSFTGYNEQFF
NA,TRBJ2-5,14,TRBD2,TRBV2,TGTGCCAGCCGCCGACTAGCGGGAGAGGGGACCCAGTACTTC,CASRRLAGEGTQYF
NA,TRBJ1-2,13,TRBD1,TRBV29-1,TGCAGCGGGACTGGGGGACAGGGTATTGGCTACACCTTC,CSGTGGQGIGYTF
NA,TRBJ2-7,14,NA,TRBV4-1,TGCGCCAGCAGCCAAGGAAGGGGGGGATACGAGCAGTACTTC,CASSQGRGGYEQYF
NA,TRBJ1-1,14,TRBD1,TRBV11-1,TGTGCCAGCAGCAAGACAGGGGGCTGGACTGAAGCTTTCTTT,CASSKTGGWTEAFF
few,TRBJ1-2,13,NA,TRBV7-2,TGTGCCAGCAGCCCGGACGGATTAGGAGGCTACACCTTC,CASSPDGLGGYTF
many,TRBJ1-1,14,NA,TRBV3-1,TGTGCCAGCAGCCAACTAAAGGAGAACACTGAAGCTTTCTTT,CASSQLKENTEAFF
few,TRBJ1-5,16,TRBD1,TRBV10-3,TGTGCCATCAGTGATCGGGACAGGGGATACGATCAGCCCCAGCATTTT,CAISDRDRGYDQPQHF
many,TRBJ1-5,15,TRBD1,TRBV5-1,TGCGCCAGCAGCTTGGGGGGACAGGGTGGTCAGCCCCAGCATTTT,CASSLGGQGGQPQHF
many,TRBJ1-2,14,NA,TRBV6-1,TGTGCCAGCAGTCAGGGATGGGCTAACTATGGCTACACCTTC,CASSQGWANYGYTF
many,TRBJ2-3,16,NA,TRBV28,TGTGCCAGCAGCCAGGACGGAAAGCCGTTCACAGATACGCAGTATTTT,CASSQDGKPFTDTQYF
many,TRBJ2-5,15,TRBD2,TRBV2,TGTGCCAGCAGTGAAGCGGGTAGCGGGAAAGAGACCCAGTACTTC,CASSEAGSGKETQYF
NA,TRBJ1-2,14,NA,TRBV5-1,TGCGCCAGCAGCTTGGAGGCGGCGAACTATGGCTACACCTTC,CASSLEAANYGYTF
NA,TRBJ2-5,14,NA,TRBV6-1,TGTGCCAGCAGTGAATCTCTCCCAGCGGAGACCCAGTACTTC,CASSESLPAETQYF
many,TRBJ1-4,12,NA,TRBV20-1,TGCAGTGTAACCCGGGACCATGAAAAACTGTTTTTT,CSVTRDHEKLFF
few,TRBJ2-7,15,NA,TRBV6-2/TRBV6-3,TGTGCCAGCAGTTACCAGCGGTTAAGCTCCTACGAGCAGTACTTC,CASSYQRLSSYEQYF
many,TRBJ2-1,13,NA,TRBV28,TGTGCCAGCAGCCCAGGGTTTCCCAATGAGCAGTTCTTC,CASSPGFPNEQFF
many,TRBJ2-5,14,NA,TRBV12-3/TRBV12-4,TGTGCCAGCAGTTGGACAGCCCGAGGAGAGACCCAGTACTTC,CASSWTARGETQYF
few,TRBJ2-7,18,TRBD2,TRBV6-1,TGTGCCAGCAGAACCCACGGGACTAGCGGGAGCCTCTCCTACGAGCAGTACTTC,CASRTHGTSGSLSYEQYF
many,TRBJ2-7,14,TRBD2,TRBV28,TGTGCCAGCAGTTTAGGCGGGAGGATCTACGAGCAGTACTTC,CASSLGGRIYEQYF
many,TRBJ1-6,14,TRBD1,TRBV20-1,TGCAGTGCTAGGAGACAGGGAGTAAATTCACCCCTCCACTTT,CSARRQGVNSPLHF
few,TRBJ2-5,12,NA,TRBV10-3,TGTGCCATCGGACAGAACCAAGAGACCCAGTACTTC,CAIGQNQETQYF
few,TRBJ2-5,14,NA,TRBV7-9,TGTGCCAGCAGCCGGGATCCGGAAAGGGAGACCCAGTACTTC,CASSRDPERETQYF
many,TRBJ2-1,14,TRBD2,TRBV28,TGTGCCAGCAGTTCCACACTAGCGGCTAATGAGCAGTTCTTC,CASSSTLAANEQFF
many,TRBJ1-1,13,NA,TRBV18,TGTGCCAGCAGCCAAGCCTTAAACACTGAAGCTTTCTTT,CASSQALNTEAFF
many,TRBJ2-1,15,TRBD2,TRBV24-1,TGTGCCACCAGTGATCTTGCGGGAGTCGGCAATGAGCAGTTCTTC,CATSDLAGVGNEQFF